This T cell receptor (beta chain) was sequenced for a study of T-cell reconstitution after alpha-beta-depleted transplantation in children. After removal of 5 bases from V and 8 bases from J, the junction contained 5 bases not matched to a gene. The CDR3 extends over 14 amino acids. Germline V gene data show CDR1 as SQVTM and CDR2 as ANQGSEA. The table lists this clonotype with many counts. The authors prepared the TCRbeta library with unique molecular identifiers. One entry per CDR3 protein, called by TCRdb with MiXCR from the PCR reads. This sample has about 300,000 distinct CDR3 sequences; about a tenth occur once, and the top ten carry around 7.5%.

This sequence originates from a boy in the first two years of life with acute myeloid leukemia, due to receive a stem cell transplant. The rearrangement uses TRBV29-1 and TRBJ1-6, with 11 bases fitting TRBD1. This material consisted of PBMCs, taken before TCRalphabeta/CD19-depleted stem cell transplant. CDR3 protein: CSVMDRGLDSPLHF. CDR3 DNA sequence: TGCAGCGTTATGGACAGGGGGCTAGATTCACCCCTCCACTTT.